The clone carrying this T cell receptor (beta chain) was observed a few times. Its antigen is not known. TCRdb's copy holds only in-frame clones and misses some; the assay was immunoSEQ multiplex PCR. Among 41,000 or so clones listed, roughly 84% were seen once. This sample was taken from a study of CD4 T cells in relation to SARS-CoV-2 and coronaviruses. Sequences were obtained from naive CD4+ T cells from PBMCs, cultured in vitro. The sample's subset: naive CD4+ T cells isolated by negative enrichment. This receptor was taken from an adult with COVID-19.

The CDR3, as DNA: TGTGCCAGTAGTCCCAGGGACAGTACAGGGGCTAACACTGAAGCTTTCTTT. This encodes CASSPRDSTGANTEAFF. The chain joins TRBV19 to TRBJ1-1; 7 nucleotides align to TRBD1. Germline V gene data show CDR1 as LNHDA and CDR2 as SQIVND (reference sequence). This CDR3 has 17 residues. The V and J ends lost 5 bases and 2 bases, in that order; junction bases with no gene match: 14.